This T cell receptor beta chain was identified during a study of beta chain features in type 1 diabetes. Study in general: Sorted cells numbering around 110,000,000 were examined across all samples.

This clone appeared many times. The antigen remains undetermined. CDR1 is SGHDN and CDR2 is FVKESK in the germline V gene. V shed 0 bases and J shed 2 bases, with 13 bases lying between them. The CDR3 is 16 amino acids. Averaging approximately 0.11 L, one heparinised blood draw came from each individual donor. Reverse transcription of all isolated RNA meant that expressed TCRB transcripts were sequenced. Assay used: immunoSEQ multiplex PCR; TCRdb lists only in-frame clones, some missing. The sample includes about 160,000 clones, approximately 9.9% of them seen just once. Study-level results: TCRB CDR3s were moderately but significantly shorter in Type 1 diabetes patients in all four CD4+ subsets.

This TCR was sampled from a woman under 30 in good health. The genes are TRBV14 and TRBJ1-2, with D possibly TRBD1 on 5 matching bases. Sequencing input: central memory CD4+ T cells from blood. Here the CDR3 DNA reads TGTGCCAGCAGCCAAGATCAAGGGGCAGGCAACTATGGCTACACCTTC. Amino acid sequence: CASSQDQGAGNYGYTF.